The clone carrying this T cell receptor beta chain was found a few times. Antigen: not known. The length of the CDR3 is 15 residues. After removal of 3 bases from V and 1 base from J, the junction contained 3 bases not matched to a gene. CDR1 is GTSNPN, CDR2 SVGIG, per germline (reference sequence). This specimen belongs to a study of CD8+ T cells in alopecia areata. Overall study: Treated individuals took tofacitinib by mouth, 5 to 10 mg twice daily. General observations from the study: Lesional scalp exceeded normal scalp in clonality, especially in alopecia totalis/universalis.

Once RNA had been extracted, it was reverse transcribed into cDNA to act as the sequencing template. Assay: immunoSEQ multiplex PCR; the TCRdb copy retains only in-frame clones and omits some. The sample includes around 140,000 clones, roughly 62% seen only once; the top ten take approximately 6.5%. This TCR was sampled from a human donor with alopecia areata. The rearrangement joins TRBV30 to TRBJ2-3; 11 nucleotides align to TRBD2. This specimen consisted of CD4+ T cells sorted from blood, obtained at week 0. Here the CDR3 reads CAWSRLAGRTDTQYF. The DNA for the CDR3 is TGTGCCTGGAGCAGACTAGCGGGGCGCACAGATACGCAGTATTTT.